Listed below are T cell receptor beta chains from one sample, sequenced in a study of response to subunit inactivated influenza vaccine. TCRdb fed the RT-PCR reads into MiXCR, producing one record per CDR3 protein. The data contain 400,000 to 650,000 distinct CDR3 sequences, around 7.7% of them singletons. The source was PBMCs from blood, collected around 2 years after vaccination. These receptors all stem from a man aged 45-69 years who received an inactivated influenza vaccine. The CDR3 runs from the conserved cysteine through the conserved F or W. Each record gives: clone size, D gene, J gene, V gene, CDR3 DNA, CDR3 protein. The D gene is left open where the match is weak. Clone sizes are given selectively: once, few, many, or a class where the clone is expanded.

abundance: many
d_gene: NA
j_gene: TRBJ2-2
v_gene: TRBV3-1
CDR3nt: TGTGCCAGCAGCCAAGAATTTTCAGGGGTCCCCGGGGAGCTGTTTTTT
CDR3aa: CASSQEFSGVPGELFF

abundance: NA
d_gene: TRBD1
j_gene: TRBJ1-3
v_gene: TRBV4-2
CDR3nt: TGTGCCAGCAGCTCCGACAGGGACGGAAACACCATATATTTT
CDR3aa: CASSSDRDGNTIYF

abundance: NA
d_gene: NA
j_gene: TRBJ2-7
v_gene: TRBV11-2
CDR3nt: TGTGCCAGCAGCTCCGTTTTTAAGGGCCCCTTCCTATTTGAGCAGTACTTC
CDR3aa: CASSSVFKGPFLFEQYF

abundance: many
d_gene: NA
j_gene: TRBJ2-2
v_gene: TRBV10-2
CDR3nt: TGCGCCAGCAGGATAGGGTCGAACACCGGGGAGCTGTTTTTT
CDR3aa: CASRIGSNTGELFF

abundance: few
d_gene: NA
j_gene: TRBJ1-1
v_gene: TRBV20-1
CDR3nt: TGCAGTGCTAGAGACCCCCGACAGCCATTGAACACTGAAGCTTTCTTT
CDR3aa: CSARDPRQPLNTEAFF

abundance: few
d_gene: NA
j_gene: TRBJ2-1
v_gene: TRBV7-6
CDR3nt: TGTGCCAGCAGCTTCCCACCCAAAACGGTCCCCAACTACAATGAGCAGTTCTTC
CDR3aa: CASSFPPKTVPNYNEQFF

abundance: many
d_gene: NA
j_gene: TRBJ1-6
v_gene: TRBV12-3/TRBV12-4
CDR3nt: TGTGCCAGCAGTTTAGCTGGGTTTAATTCACCCCTCCACTTT
CDR3aa: CASSLAGFNSPLHF

abundance: NA
d_gene: TRBD1
j_gene: TRBJ1-1
v_gene: TRBV6-5
CDR3nt: TGTGCCAGCAGTTACCAAGGACAGGGGCGAATTCTGAACACTGAAGCTTTCTTT
CDR3aa: CASSYQGQGRILNTEAFF

abundance: NA
d_gene: TRBD1
j_gene: TRBJ2-5
v_gene: TRBV7-2
CDR3nt: TGTGCCAGCAGCGCTCCGGGACAGGGGACAGAGACCCAGTACTTC
CDR3aa: CASSAPGQGTETQYF

abundance: many
d_gene: TRBD2
j_gene: TRBJ2-5
v_gene: TRBV6-1
CDR3nt: TGTGCCAGCAGTGTGGGACAGCGACTAGCGGGACCCCAAGAGACCCAGTACTTC
CDR3aa: CASSVGQRLAGPQETQYF

abundance: few
d_gene: TRBD2
j_gene: TRBJ2-5
v_gene: TRBV20-1
CDR3nt: TGCAGTGCTAGAGAGTACCTAGCGGGGGTGGAGACCCAGTACTTC
CDR3aa: CSAREYLAGVETQYF

abundance: few
d_gene: TRBD1
j_gene: TRBJ2-3
v_gene: TRBV24-1
CDR3nt: TGTGCCACCAGTGATTGGGGGACAGGAGACACAGATACGCAGTATTTT
CDR3aa: CATSDWGTGDTDTQYF

abundance: many
d_gene: NA
j_gene: TRBJ1-6
v_gene: TRBV7-8
CDR3nt: TGTGCCAGCAGCTTAGGCGGTGGTAATTCACCCCTCCACTTT
CDR3aa: CASSLGGGNSPLHF

abundance: NA
d_gene: NA
j_gene: TRBJ2-1
v_gene: TRBV28
CDR3nt: TGTGCCAGCAGTTTGTGGAGTAGCTCCTACAATGAGCAGTTCTTC
CDR3aa: CASSLWSSSYNEQFF

abundance: few
d_gene: NA
j_gene: TRBJ2-7
v_gene: TRBV9
CDR3nt: TGTGCCAGCGCCAGTTCCTACGAGCAGTACTTC
CDR3aa: CASASSYEQYF

abundance: NA
d_gene: NA
j_gene: TRBJ1-5
v_gene: TRBV6-2/TRBV6-3
CDR3nt: TGTGCCAGCAGTTACGAGGGGGGGTGGAAAACTCAGCCCCAGCATTTT
CDR3aa: CASSYEGGWKTQPQHF

abundance: few
d_gene: NA
j_gene: TRBJ1-5
v_gene: TRBV3-1
CDR3nt: TGTGCCAGCAGCCAGGCCGGGTTAAATAGCAATCAGCCCCAGCATTTT
CDR3aa: CASSQAGLNSNQPQHF

abundance: NA
d_gene: NA
j_gene: TRBJ1-5
v_gene: TRBV12-3/TRBV12-4
CDR3nt: TGTGCCAGCAGTTTAAGGGTCCTGAATCAGCCCCAGCATTTT
CDR3aa: CASSLRVLNQPQHF